Presented here are 29 T cell receptor beta chains from one specimen sequenced in a study of blood T cell repertoires in COVID-19 (dated by TCRdb to 2018 to 2020). Libraries came from the immunoSEQ multiplex PCR assay. TCRdb carries this immuneACCESS record with in-frame sequences only. Its versions omit some clonotypes, under half of them owing to an unresolved V gene in the studies checked, with the rest unexplained. The sample records under 150,000 clones, about four fifths of which are singletons. The ten largest clones add up to approximately 8.4% of the sample. The specimen sequenced was peripheral blood. Every receptor here comes from a human donor with acute or convalescent COVID-19. The donor label of this sample is uncertain.

Here the CDR3 reads CASSQDQGTGAEQYF. Written as DNA, the CDR3 is TGCGCCAGCAGCCAAGATCAGGGAACAGGGGCCGAGCAGTACTTC. The gene calls are TRBV4-1 and TRBJ2-7; 7 nucleotides agree with TRBD1. The germline V gene encodes CDR1 MGHRA and CDR2 YSYEKL. CDR3 size: 15 residues. V gave up 0 bases and J gave up 6 bases; unmatched junction bases: 8.

The chain uses TRBV6-5 and TRBJ1-1, with 10 nucleotides matching TRBD1. V shed 8 bases and J 3 bases; nucleotides not matched to a gene: 3. Germline lookup yields CDR1 MNHEY and CDR2 SVGAGI. CDR3 size: 13 residues. The CDR3 is CASRTGGYTEAFF. The CDR3 bases are TGTGCCAGCCGGACAGGGGGGTACACTGAAGCTTTCTTT.

The V and J genes are TRBV5-4 and TRBJ1-1; 8 bases are shared with TRBD1. Trimming at V came to 2 bases and at J to 1 base, leaving 10 bases not matched to a gene. Per the germline V gene, CDR1 is SGHNT and CDR2 is YYREEE (reference sequence). The CDR3 loop spans 17 amino acids. The CDR3 nucleotides are TGTGCCAGCAGCTTCGGACAGGGCATTTGGGAGAACACTGAAGCTTTCTTT. Protein product: CASSFGQGIWENTEAFF.

This rearrangement joins TRBV19 to TRBJ1-5, with TRBD1 matching over 8 bases. Germline lookup yields CDR1 LNHDA and CDR2 SQIVND (reference sequence). The CDR3 consists of 16 residues. V gave up 5 bases and J gave up 2 bases; unmatched junction bases: 8. CDR3 in amino acids: CASSAQGVFGNQPQHF. In nucleotides, the CDR3 is TGTGCCAGTAGTGCACAGGGGGTGTTCGGCAATCAGCCCCAGCATTTT.

This rearrangement joins TRBV7-9 to TRBJ2-5; D is undetermined. From germline, CDR1 is SEHNR and CDR2 FQNEAQ (reference sequence). Trimming cost V 7 bases and J 5 bases, with 11 bases left between them. The CDR3 has 12 amino acids. The CDR3 sequence is CASTPPRETQYF. CDR3 coding DNA: TGTGCCAGCACCCCACCTCGGGAGACCCAGTACTTC.

The chain uses TRBV20-1 and TRBJ1-1, with a possible D match to TRBD1 (6 bases). V lost 6 bases and J lost 5, with 10 bases in between. This CDR3 comprises 11 residues. Germline CDR1 reads DFQATT; CDR2 reads SNEGSKA (reference sequence). The CDR3 DNA reads TGCAGTGCGACACAGGGAACTGAAGCTTTCTTT. Its protein is CSATQGTEAFF.

The CDR3 sequence is CAWSRQTSGETQYF. Here the CDR3 DNA reads TGTGCCTGGAGTCGCCAGACTAGCGGCGAGACCCAGTACTTC. The genes are TRBV30 and TRBJ2-5; 9 bases agree with TRBD2. From germline, CDR1 is GTSNPN and CDR2 SVGIG (reference sequence). J lost 5 bases, V lost 2 bases, and 6 bases had no gene match. The CDR3 is 14 amino acids.

This chain connects TRBV24-1 to TRBJ2-1; 9 bases agree with TRBD2. The V gene's germline CDR1 is KGHDR and CDR2 SFDVKD. V shed 3 bases, J shed 6 bases, and the junction held 11 bases outside the gene matches. This CDR3 has 17 amino acids. CDR3 amino acids: CATSDPGTSRLSNEQFF. The CDR3 nucleotides read TGTGCCACCAGTGATCCCGGGACTAGCAGGTTGAGCAATGAGCAGTTCTTC.

This clone was counted a few times. The rearrangement joins TRBV5-1 to TRBJ1-3; D gene ambiguous. The CDR3 has 13 residues. Trimming cost V 6 bases and J 1 base, with 8 bases left between them. Germline assignment: CDR1 SGHRS and CDR2 YFSETQ. For the CDR3, the DNA is TGCGCCAGCACCTCGGGATCTGGAAACACCATATATTTT. This codes for CASTSGSGNTIYF.

This clone was seen only a few times. The J gene is TRBJ2-6, the V gene TRBV19; D is ambiguous. The V and J ends lost 2 bases and 1 base respectively, with 18 bases between them. Looked up from germline, CDR1 is LNHDA and CDR2 is SQIVND (reference sequence). CDR3 length equals 19 residues. CDR3 loop: CASSITYQVPFSGANVLTF. The CDR3 DNA follows: TGTGCCAGTAGTATAACCTACCAGGTCCCCTTTTCTGGGGCCAACGTCCTGACTTTC.

The V gene is TRBV12-3 or TRBV12-4, the J gene TRBJ1-3, with D unclear. Trimming cost V 5 bases and J 4 bases, with 9 bases left between them. The CDR3 is made up of 13 amino acids. CDR3 sequence (DNA): TGTGCCAGCAGTCCGGCCAGGGGAAACACCATATATTTT. Amino acid sequence: CASSPARGNTIYF.

The genes are TRBV7-8 and TRBJ2-2; D is unclear. Deletions cut 3 bases from V and 1 base from J, with 9 bases between. CDR1 is SGHVS and CDR2 is FQNEAQ in the germline V gene. The CDR3 covers 15 residues. Here the CDR3 reads CASSFSTGNTGELFF. The CDR3 nucleotides read TGTGCCAGCAGCTTCTCCACCGGGAACACCGGGGAGCTGTTTTTT.

The chain uses TRBV2 and TRBJ2-1, with 11 nucleotides matching TRBD2. In germline, CDR1 is SNHLY, CDR2 FYNNEI. The CDR3 covers 16 residues. V lost 0 bases, J lost 3 bases, and 1 base stayed unmatched. CDR3 protein: CASSEAGTSGYNEQFF. The CDR3, as DNA: TGTGCCAGCAGTGAAGCCGGGACTAGCGGCTACAATGAGCAGTTCTTC.

In DNA, the CDR3 is TGTGCCAGCAGCCAAGATCCGACAGGGGCCTCTGGAAACACCATATATTTT. It yields the protein CASSQDPTGASGNTIYF. V gene TRBV4-2 combines with J gene TRBJ1-3; the match to TRBD1 covers 8 bases. Germline values: CDR1 LGHNA, CDR2 YNFKEQ. This CDR3 spans 17 amino acids. V lost 0 bases to trimming and J lost 0 bases; unmatched junction nucleotides: 4.

The CDR3 loop is CASSYTQGNYGYTF. For the CDR3, the DNA is TGTGCCAGCAGTTACACCCAGGGGAACTATGGCTACACCTTC. The V and J genes are TRBV6-5 and TRBJ1-2, with D possibly TRBD1 on 6 matching bases. The ends were cut back, 2 bases at V and 2 bases at J, with 9 bases in the middle. Germline CDR1 MNHEY, CDR2 SVGAGI. The CDR3 totals 14 residues.

This chain connects TRBV5-6 to TRBJ2-7, with D possibly being TRBD1 (5 bases). Germline V gene data show CDR1 as SGHDT and CDR2 as YYEEEE. Trimming removed 0 bases from V and 2 bases from J, with 6 bases in between. CDR3 length: 13 residues. CDR3 DNA sequence: TGTGCCAGCAGCTTGGAACAGGCCTACGAGCAGTACGTC. Its translation: CASSLEQAYEQYV.

The chain carries TRBV29-1 and TRBJ2-5; D is unresolved. The V end lost 4 bases, the J end lost 3 bases, and 18 bases lay between the germline ends. The CDR3 extends over 15 amino acids. The germline V gene encodes CDR1 SQVTM and CDR2 ANQGSEA. CDR3 region: CSVVWYNEVEETQYF. CDR3 sequence (DNA): TGCAGCGTTGTTTGGTACAATGAGGTGGAAGAGACCCAGTACTTC. Full variable domain (missing parts from reference TRBV29-1 and TRBJ2-5): SAVISQKPSRDICQRGTSLTIQCQVDSQVTMMFWYRQQPGQSLTLIATANQGSEATYESGFVIDKFPISRPNLTFSTLTVSNMSPEDSSIYLCSVVWYNEVEETQYFGPGTRLLVL.

The J gene is TRBJ1-1, the V gene TRBV19; a possible D gene is TRBD1 (6 bases). The V end was cut by 7 bases, the J end by 6 bases, with 18 bases between. This CDR3 comprises 14 residues. CDR1 LNHDA and CDR2 SQIVND come from the germline V gene (reference sequence). CDR3 residues: CASIRGGFRSEAFF. DNA of the CDR3: TGTGCCAGTATTCGAGGGGGTTTTAGGTCTGAAGCTTTCTTT.

Comments on this clone: This same CDR3 is encoded by further DNA sequences in the sample. The chain recombines TRBV2 with TRBJ1-1, with 7 positions matching TRBD1. J lost 1 base, V lost 6 bases, and 2 bases had no gene match. Per the germline V gene, CDR1 is SNHLY and CDR2 is FYNNEI. This CDR3 has 13 residues. The CDR3: CASRRDRNTEAFF. CDR3 in DNA: TGTGCCAGCAGGAGGGACAGGAACACTGAAGCTTTCTTT.

The chain couples TRBV6-2 or TRBV6-3 to TRBJ1-5; perhaps TRBD1 as D (5 bases). The CDR3 is 14 amino acids. CDR1 and CDR2 (germline): MNHEY, SVGEGT. The V end lost 3 bases, the J end lost 6 bases, and 12 bases lay between the germline ends. The CDR3 sequence is CASSYTGESQPQHF. The CDR3, as DNA: TGTGCCAGCAGTTATACGGGGGAATCTCAGCCCCAGCATTTT.

The chain joins TRBV5-4 to TRBJ2-5; 14 positions agree with TRBD2. The CDR3 is made up of 19 amino acids. Germline V gene lookup returns CDR1 SGHNT and CDR2 YYREEE (reference sequence). The ends lost 0 bases at V and 3 bases at J; junction bases unmatched: 10. The CDR3 is CASSLAGTSGGVGEETQYF. The CDR3 region has the DNA TGTGCCAGCAGCTTGGCGGGGACTAGCGGGGGCGTTGGAGAAGAGACCCAGTACTTC.

The chain carries TRBV25-1 and TRBJ1-4, with D unclear. In germline, CDR1 is MGHDK, CDR2 SYGVNS. The V end was cut by 2 bases, the J end by 11 bases, with 15 bases between. The CDR3 spans 14 residues. The chain's CDR3 is CASSEEGPLGKLFF. The CDR3 region has the DNA TGTGCCAGCAGTGAAGAGGGCCCCTTGGGCAAACTGTTTTTT. The complete variable domain, with remaining parts taken from reference TRBV25-1 and TRBJ1-4, reads EADIYQTPRYLVIGTGKKITLECSQTMGHDKMYWYQQDPGMELHLIHYSYGVNSTEKGDLSSESTVSRIRTEHFPLTLESARPSHTSQYLCASSEEGPLGKLFFGSGTQLSVL.

The chain recombines TRBV29-1 with TRBJ1-2; D is ambiguous. V shed 7 bases and J shed 7 bases, with 22 bases lying between them. The CDR3 spans 14 residues. The germline V gene encodes CDR1 SQVTM and CDR2 ANQGSEA. The CDR3, as DNA: TGCAGCGCCCGAGGGCATTCGCTCGCGGTTGGCTACACCTTC. It specifies CSARGHSLAVGYTF. The whole variable domain, filled in from reference TRBV29-1 and TRBJ1-2, reads SAVISQKPSRDICQRGTSLTIQCQVDSQVTMMFWYRQQPGQSLTLIATANQGSEATYESGFVIDKFPISRPNLTFSTLTVSNMSPEDSSIYLCSARGHSLAVGYTFGSGTRLTVV.

In this sample, this clone turned up once. The rearrangement uses TRBV11-2 and TRBJ2-5, with 7 bases matching TRBD1. The CDR3 extends over 15 amino acids. The germline CDR1 and CDR2 sequences are SGHAT and FQNNGV. The junction had 5 bases not matched to a gene; V was cut back by 3 bases and J by 1 base. The CDR3 sequence: CASSFRGHLQETQYF. The CDR3 DNA reads TGTGCCAGCAGCTTTAGGGGGCACCTCCAAGAGACCCAGTACTTC.

CDR3 DNA: TGTGCCAGCAGTTCGGCGGCCCGGGGAGGGAATGAGCAGTTCTTC. The encoded protein is CASSSAARGGNEQFF. V and J are TRBV6-5 and TRBJ2-1; 7 positions match TRBD2. The V gene's germline CDR1 is MNHEY and CDR2 SVGAGI. The V and J ends lost 4 bases and 7 bases, in that order; junction bases with no gene match: 10. The CDR3 has 15 amino acids.

The chain joins TRBV28 to TRBJ1-1; D ambiguous. This CDR3 region has 14 residues. Germline CDR1 MDHEN, CDR2 SYDVKM. V lost 2 bases to trimming and J lost 5 bases, with 12 bases between them. The CDR3 DNA sequence: TGTGCCAGCAGTTTAGGACTCCCCGGTACTGAAGCTTTCTTT. Amino acid sequence: CASSLGLPGTEAFF.

This clone occurred many times. The same CDR3 also results from other DNA sequences found in this sample. The gene calls are TRBV6-4 and TRBJ1-6; D is undetermined. The germline gives CDR1 MRHNA, CDR2 SNTAGT. The ends were cut back, 2 bases at V and 6 bases at J, with 5 bases in the middle. CDR3 length: 13 residues. The CDR3 DNA reads as TGTGCCAGCAGTGACGGGCTTAATTCACCCCTCCACTTT. This encodes CASSDGLNSPLHF.

The chain recombines TRBV27 with TRBJ1-6, with 9 bases that match TRBD1. Germline CDR1 reads MNHEY; CDR2 reads SMNVEV (reference sequence). V dropped 2 bases and J dropped 9; count of bases not matched to a gene: 5. The length of the CDR3 is 15 residues. The CDR3 sequence: CASSLSPTGGSPLHF. The CDR3 DNA reads as TGTGCCAGCAGTTTAAGCCCGACAGGGGGTTCACCCCTCCACTTT.

V is TRBV19 and J is TRBJ1-1; D gene uncertain. CDR3 size: 12 residues. Germline lookup yields CDR1 LNHDA and CDR2 SQIVND (reference sequence). Trimming cost V 10 bases and J 4 bases, with 13 bases left between them. This CDR3 is CATSSLSTEAFF. CDR3 sequence (DNA): TGTGCCACGTCGAGCCTTAGCACTGAAGCTTTCTTT. The whole variable domain, remainder taken from reference TRBV19 and TRBJ1-1, is DGGITQSPKYLFRKEGQNVTLSCEQNLNHDAMYWYRQDPGQGLRLIYYSQIVNDFQKGDIAEGYSVSREKKESFPLTVTSAQKNPTAFYLCATSSLSTEAFFGQGTRLTVV.